Listed below are T cell receptor beta chains from one sample, sequenced in a study of blood T cell repertoires in COVID-19. Measured with immunoSEQ multiplex PCR; TCRdb has only the in-frame clones, and not every one. The table has over 90,000 clones, around 84% seen once. Material: peripheral blood. The receptors shown here come from an older woman in a cohort sampled during active or convalescent COVID-19. CDR3s include the opening cysteine and the closing phenylalanine or tryptophan. Each record gives: D gene, clone size, J gene, V gene, CDR3 length, CDR3 DNA, CDR3 protein. D genes are given only for firm matches. Size tells how often a clone was seen (once, few, many) or the class of an expanded clone, and some rows leave it out.

.,.,TRBJ1-2,TRBV9,13,TGTGCCAGCAGCGTAGGAGGATCCGGACTATACACCTTC,CASSVGGSGLYTF
TRBD1,once,TRBJ1-5,TRBV5-1,15,TGCGCCAGCAGCTTGCTTACAGGGGCGGGACAGCCCCAGCATTTT,CASSLLTGAGQPQHF
.,.,TRBJ2-7,TRBV21-1,17,TGTGCCAGCAGCAAAGCGCGGGGCAGGGAGGAGAGGGACGAGCAGTACTTC,CASSKARGREERDEQYF
.,.,TRBJ1-4,TRBV6-5,16,TGTGCCAGCAGTTATTCCCGACAGCCAACTAATGAAAAACTGTTTTTT,CASSYSRQPTNEKLFF
TRBD2,.,TRBJ2-5,TRBV5-1,13,TGCGCCAGCTCTAGCGGGAGGGGTGAGACCCAGTACTTC,CASSSGRGETQYF
TRBD2,.,TRBJ2-3,TRBV5-1,17,TGCGCCAGCAGCTTGGGGAATGGCGGGAGGGACACAGATACGCAGTATTTT,CASSLGNGGRDTDTQYF
TRBD2,.,TRBJ2-3,TRBV5-4,15,TGTGCCAGCAGCTTGGCGGGGGGGGGAACAGATACGCAGTATTTT,CASSLAGGGTDTQYF
TRBD2,once,TRBJ2-3,TRBV19,15,TGTGCCAGTAGTAGAACTAGCGGGAGGACAGATACGCAGTATTTT,CASSRTSGRTDTQYF
TRBD1,.,TRBJ1-2,TRBV18,15,TGTGCCAGCTCGTCCGGGACAGGGGGCGACTATGGCTACACCTTC,CASSSGTGGDYGYTF
.,.,TRBJ1-1,TRBV3-1/TRBV3-2,12,TGTGCCAGCACCGGGGGAGACACTGAAGCTTTCTTT,CASTGGDTEAFF
.,.,TRBJ2-5,TRBV21-1,16,TGTGCCAGCAGCAAGTTAATGAGGGCTGCACAAGAGACCCAGTACTTC,CASSKLMRAAQETQYF
TRBD1,.,TRBJ2-1,TRBV7-9,15,TGTGCCAGCAGCCCGCCGGGACAGGGTTACAATGAGCAGTTCTTC,CASSPPGQGYNEQFF
TRBD2,.,TRBJ2-7,TRBV3-1/TRBV3-2,12,TGTGCCAGCAGCCAAGCTTGGGAGGGGCAGTACTTC,CASSQAWEGQYF
.,.,TRBJ2-7,TRBV10-3,15,TGTGCCATCAGTGGAGGCCTACCCAACTCCTACGAGCAGTACTTC,CAISGGLPNSYEQYF
.,.,TRBJ1-1,TRBV6-4,14,TGTGCCAGCAGTGAAAGGGGACAGAACACTGAAGCTTTCTTT,CASSERGQNTEAFF
.,.,TRBJ1-6,TRBV25-1,12,TGTGCCAGCAGTGCAGGGAATTCACCCCTCCACTTT,CASSAGNSPLHF
TRBD2,.,TRBJ2-1,TRBV7-2,21,TGTGCCAGCAGCTTAGCTGGGGTACTAGCGGGCCCATCATACGGCTACAATGAGCAGTTCTTC,CASSLAGVLAGPSYGYNEQFF
TRBD1,.,TRBJ2-1,TRBV10-2,14,TGCGCCAGCAGGCCGGGACAGGGCCACAATGAGCAGTTCTTC,CASRPGQGHNEQFF
.,few,TRBJ1-1,TRBV5-4,14,TGTGCCAGCAGCTTGGCCGGCGGGGCCCCTGAAGCTTTCTTT,CASSLAGGAPEAFF
TRBD1,.,TRBJ1-5,TRBV5-4,16,TGTGCCAGCAGTCAGGGGGGCCGGGGGAGCAATCAGCCCCAGCATTTT,CASSQGGRGSNQPQHF
.,.,TRBJ1-3,TRBV28,13,TGTGCCAGCAGTTTCAGCGCAGGAAACACCATATATTTT,CASSFSAGNTIYF
.,.,TRBJ1-1,TRBV2,12,TGTGCCAGCAGGGGGGCCCCCACTGAAGCTTTCTTT,CASRGAPTEAFF
TRBD1,once,TRBJ2-1,TRBV28,23,TGTGCCAGCAGTTTATCCCCCTTCCCTCCGGGACAGGGGGCTTTTAGCTCCTACAATGAGCAGTTCTTC,CASSLSPFPPGQGAFSSYNEQFF
.,.,TRBJ2-2,TRBV6-6,10,TGTGCCAGCAACCGGGGGGAGCTGTTTTTT,CASNRGELFF
TRBD1,.,TRBJ1-2,TRBV10-3,18,TGTGCCATCAGTGAGTCGAGGGACAGGGGAACTCAAAACGATGGCTACACCTTC,CAISESRDRGTQNDGYTF
TRBD1,.,TRBJ1-4,TRBV5-1,17,TGCGCCAGCAGCTTGGGACCGACAGGGCCCACTAATGAAAAACTGTTTTTT,CASSLGPTGPTNEKLFF
TRBD2,.,TRBJ2-1,TRBV5-4,17,TGTGCCAGCAGCTTGGCTAGCGGTGCCAGCTCCTACAATGAGCAGTTCTTC,CASSLASGASSYNEQFF
.,.,TRBJ2-5,TRBV7-3,15,TGTGCCAGCAGCCCTAACGGGGACTTCCAAGAGACCCAGTACTTC,CASSPNGDFQETQYF
TRBD2,.,TRBJ2-5,TRBV6-6,15,TGTGCCAGCAGCCCTGTAGCGGGGGTCGGTGAGACCCAGTACTTC,CASSPVAGVGETQYF
.,.,TRBJ2-2,TRBV5-1,15,TGCGCCAGCAGCCCAGATAGCGGACGTACCGGGGAGCTGTTTTTT,CASSPDSGRTGELFF
TRBD1,.,TRBJ2-3,TRBV9,15,TGTGCCAGCAGCATAGGGGGCGCCTCCACAGATACGCAGTATTTT,CASSIGGASTDTQYF